These 25 T cell receptor beta chains were all obtained from the same sample, sequenced in a study of beta chain features in type 1 diabetes. Study-level results: Shorter TCRB CDR3s, moderately but significantly so, were found in Type 1 diabetes patients in all four CD4+ subsets.

Antigens for these TCRs are unknown. The authors reverse transcribed all of the isolated RNA, so sequencing captured expressed TCRB transcripts. TCRdb keeps only in-frame clones here, not all; method: immunoSEQ multiplex PCR. This sample has 640,000 or so clones; around 15% occur once, and the top ten carry just under 0.04%. Material for sequencing was naive CD4+ T cells from blood. The receptors derive from a man in his late teens or twenties with type 1 diabetes.

For the CDR3, the DNA is TGTGCCAGCAGCTTAGGCCTGGGAAGAGAGACCCAGTACTTC. This translates into CASSLGLGRETQYF. This chain connects TRBV11-2 to TRBJ2-5; the D is unclear. The CDR3 has 14 amino acids. CDR1 is SGHAT and CDR2 is FQNNGV in the germline V gene. V lost 1 base to trimming and J lost 4 bases, with 10 bases between them.

V gene TRBV4-2 combines with J gene TRBJ2-5; 8 bases are shared with TRBD2. The CDR3 has 16 amino acids. V lost 1 base to trimming and J lost 2 bases; unmatched junction nucleotides: 6. Looked up from germline, CDR1 is LGHNA and CDR2 is YNFKEQ. The CDR3 coding sequence is TGTGCCAGCAGCCAAGCAAAAGGGACTAGACAAGAGACCCAGTACTTC. Translated: CASSQAKGTRQETQYF.

This clone was detected a few times. The genes are TRBV5-1 and TRBJ1-1; 7 bases fit TRBD1. Per the germline V gene, CDR1 is SGHRS and CDR2 is YFSETQ. V was clipped by 3 bases and J by 2 bases; unmatched bases: 1. The CDR3 sequence is 13 residues long. CDR3 loop: CASSWDSNTEAFF. CDR3 in DNA: TGCGCCAGCAGCTGGGACAGTAACACTGAAGCTTTCTTT.

This clone showed up just a few times. This rearrangement joins TRBV7-2 to TRBJ2-1; D possibly uses TRBD1 or TRBD2 (6 bases each). V was pared by 2 bases and J by 2 bases, with 10 bases between. Germline CDR1 SGHTA, CDR2 FQGNSA. This CDR3 has 15 amino acids. In DNA, the CDR3 is TGTGCCAGCAGCTTAACAGGGAGGACCTACAATGAGCAGTTCTTC. Translation gives CASSLTGRTYNEQFF.

The rearrangement links TRBV7-2 to TRBJ2-1; D possibly corresponds to TRBD1 (6 bases). The CDR3 length is 13 residues. The germline V gene encodes CDR1 SGHTA and CDR2 FQGNSA. Trimming left V 1 base short and J 9 bases short, with 10 bases between. The CDR3 DNA reads as TGTGCCAGCAGCTTAGGGGGACATGGTGAGCAGTTCTTC. Translation: CASSLGGHGEQFF.

The chain couples TRBV18 to TRBJ1-1, with 8 bases lining up with TRBD1. The CDR3 has 16 residues. CDR1 is KGHSH, CDR2 LQKENI, per germline. With 6 bases clipped from V and 0 bases from J, the junction kept 9 bases outside the gene matches. CDR3 DNA: TGTGCCAGCTCGTCCAGGGGGCTAATCATGAACACTGAAGCTTTCTTT. This gives the protein CASSSRGLIMNTEAFF.

This clone was picked up a small number of times. The CDR3 sequence: CASSSTPLAGGLNEQYF. CDR3 coding DNA: TGTGCCAGCAGTTCTACTCCACTAGCGGGGGGGCTTAACGAGCAGTACTTC. V usage is TRBV28 and J usage is TRBJ2-7, with TRBD2 matching over 13 bases. V lost 4 bases to trimming and J lost 5 bases; unmatched junction nucleotides: 11. Germline V lookup: CDR1 MDHEN, CDR2 SYDVKM. The CDR3 totals 17 residues.

This clone was seen only a few times. In nucleotides, the CDR3 is TGTGCCAGCAGTTACGGGACAGACTTATCCTACAATGAGCAGTTCTTC. Protein sequence: CASSYGTDLSYNEQFF. The V and J genes are TRBV6-5 and TRBJ2-1; 7 bases are shared with TRBD1. With V trimmed by 2 bases and J by 1 base, 5 bases remained unmatched. The CDR3 extends over 16 amino acids. Germline V gene lookup returns CDR1 MNHEY and CDR2 SVGAGI.

V gene TRBV7-9 combines with J gene TRBJ2-7; no firm D call. This CDR3 region has 13 residues. Per the germline V gene, CDR1 is SEHNR and CDR2 is FQNEAQ (reference sequence). Trimming stripped 3 bases from V and 5 bases from J, with 11 bases between. CDR3 protein: CASSFARVDEQYF. The CDR3 nucleotides are TGTGCCAGCAGCTTTGCGCGAGTGGACGAGCAGTACTTC. The whole variable domain, remainder taken from reference TRBV7-9 and TRBJ2-7, is DTGVSQNPRHKITKRGQNVTFRCDPISEHNRLYWYRQTLGQGPEFLTYFQNEAQLEKSRLLSDRFSAERPKGSFSTLEIQRTEQGDSAMYLCASSFARVDEQYFGPGTRLTVT.

This clone was observed a handful of times. J is TRBJ2-3 and V is TRBV30; D is ambiguous. The CDR3 is 14 residues long. V lost 4 bases to trimming and J lost 2 bases, with 13 bases between them. CDR1 GTSNPN and CDR2 SVGIG come from the germline V gene (reference sequence). CDR3 nucleotide sequence: TGTGCCTGGATTAGCAGGACCCCCACAGATACGCAGTATTTT. Its protein is CAWISRTPTDTQYF.

In its sample, this clone was seen a few times. The rearrangement links TRBV2 to TRBJ2-3, with D possibly matching TRBD2 (6 bases). The CDR3 length is 15 residues. The V and J ends lost 0 bases and 1 base respectively, with 8 bases between them. Per germline, CDR1 SNHLY and CDR2 FYNNEI. CDR3 amino acids: CASSEAGTGTDTQYF. Here the CDR3 DNA reads TGTGCCAGCAGTGAAGCGGGGACTGGCACAGATACGCAGTATTTT. The full variable domain, completed using reference TRBV2 and TRBJ2-3, is EPEVTQTPSHQVTQMGQEVILRCVPISNHLYFYWYRQILGQKVEFLVSFYNNEISEKSEIFDDQFSVERPDGSNFTLKIRSTKLEDSAMYFCASSEAGTGTDTQYFGPGTRLTVL.

This clone was seen more than once but under ten times. The chain has TRBV6-6 and TRBJ2-5; D not certain. Germline-derived CDR1 and CDR2 are MNHNY and SVGAGI (reference sequence). V lost 0 bases to trimming and J lost 3 bases, with 8 bases between them. The CDR3 length is 14 residues. The CDR3 is CASSYSAEKETQYF. DNA of the CDR3: TGTGCCAGCAGTTACTCGGCAGAGAAAGAGACCCAGTACTTC.

J is TRBJ1-4 and V is TRBV4-1, with unresolved D. The CDR3 spans 15 residues. Germline-derived CDR1 and CDR2 are MGHRA and YSYEKL. Deletions cut 4 bases from V and 4 bases from J, with 13 bases between. The CDR3 protein is CASSPPSQINEKLFF. CDR3 DNA: TGCGCCAGCAGCCCCCCGAGCCAGATTAATGAAAAACTGTTTTTT.

The rearrangement uses TRBV5-4 and TRBJ2-7; D is ambiguous. CDR3 length: 13 amino acids. The V and J ends lost 4 bases and 3 bases respectively, with 11 bases between them. Germline V CDR1 and CDR2: SGHNT, YYREEE (reference sequence). CDR3 amino acids: CASSAGRIYEQYF. The DNA of the CDR3 is TGTGCCAGCAGCGCTGGGCGGATCTACGAGCAGTACTTC.

This clone was observed a handful of times. CDR3 nucleotide sequence: TGTGCCAGCTCACGGGGGCAAGAGACCCAGTACTTC. Residues: CASSRGQETQYF. The chain uses TRBV18 and TRBJ2-5; the D call may be TRBD1 or TRBD2 (5 bases each). This CDR3 has 12 amino acids. Germline loops: CDR1 KGHSH, CDR2 LQKENI. V lost 4 bases and J lost 2, with 5 bases in between.

This clone was observed a handful of times. The J gene is TRBJ1-1, the V gene TRBV28, with no clear D. The CDR3 sequence is 13 residues long. Trimming left V 7 bases short and J 7 bases short, with 16 bases between. Germline lookup yields CDR1 MDHEN and CDR2 SYDVKM. The CDR3 loop is CASTPTHYFEAFF. The CDR3 DNA reads as TGTGCCAGCACACCAACGCACTACTTTGAAGCTTTCTTT.

The V and J genes are TRBV5-6 and TRBJ2-7; D is perhaps TRBD2 (6 bases). Per germline, CDR1 SGHDT and CDR2 YYEEEE. The CDR3 has 13 amino acids. Trimming shortened V by 4 bases and J by 9 bases, and 17 bases separated the two germline ends. CDR3 sequence reads: CASSAGSLVMQYF. The CDR3 nucleotides are TGTGCCAGCAGCGCGGGGTCTCTTGTGATGCAGTACTTC.

Only a few counts were recorded for this clone. This chain joins TRBV30 and TRBJ2-7; TRBD1 or TRBD2 may be the D gene (5 bases each). The CDR3 loop spans 12 amino acids. Germline V CDR1 and CDR2: GTSNPN, SVGIG (reference sequence). V lost 3 bases and J lost 5, with 11 bases in between. DNA of the CDR3: TGTGCCTGGAGGGGGACGTTACACGAGCAGTACTTC. Translated: CAWRGTLHEQYF.

This clone is a singleton in its sample. V usage is TRBV6-1 and J usage is TRBJ2-6, with D unclear. Per germline, CDR1 MNHNS and CDR2 SASEGT. V shed 6 bases and J shed 0 bases, with 9 bases lying between them. The CDR3 is made up of 15 amino acids. As DNA, the CDR3 is TGTGCCAGCAGGGCTCAAATCTCTGGGGCCAACGTCCTGACTTTC. The encoded protein is CASRAQISGANVLTF.

This chain joins TRBV29-1 and TRBJ2-3, with a weak D call TRBD1 (5 bases). This CDR3 region has 12 residues. Looked up from germline, CDR1 is SQVTM and CDR2 is ANQGSEA. V lost 6 bases and J lost 6, with 13 bases in between. The CDR3 loop reads CSVGRGIDTQYF. CDR3 bases: TGCAGCGTCGGAAGGGGAATCGATACGCAGTATTTT.

This clone was seen a few times. The chain's CDR3 is CASSQDETGGSRYSYEQYF. Written as DNA, the CDR3 is TGCGCCAGCAGCCAAGACGAAACAGGGGGCTCGCGATACTCCTACGAGCAGTACTTC. This sequence joins TRBV4-1 and TRBJ2-7; 9 positions match TRBD1. CDR1 MGHRA and CDR2 YSYEKL come from the germline V gene. The V segment lost 0 bases and the J segment 0 bases; nucleotides outside the gene matches: 12. The length of the CDR3 is 19 residues.

There are a few counts of this clone. The chain is built from TRBV5-4 and TRBJ2-5; no firm D call. The CDR3 consists of 14 residues. V was clipped by 2 bases and J by 1 base, with 9 bases between them. The germline CDR1 and CDR2 sequences are SGHNT and YYREEE (reference sequence). The CDR3 sequence: CASSFSRSQETQYF. The CDR3 DNA follows: TGTGCCAGCAGCTTTAGTCGGTCCCAAGAGACCCAGTACTTC.

This sequence joins TRBV29-1 and TRBJ1-1; D uncertain. V lost 1 base and J lost 6, with 12 bases in between. Germline V gene sequence: CDR1 SQVTM, CDR2 ANQGSEA. This CDR3 comprises 13 residues. CDR3 residues: CSVEGGSGAEAFF. The CDR3 bases are TGCAGCGTTGAAGGAGGGAGTGGCGCTGAAGCTTTCTTT.

This clone has more than one count but fewer than ten. CDR3 loop: CASSPQGAGTEAFF. The CDR3 bases are TGTGCCAGCAGCCCCCAGGGGGCAGGGACTGAAGCTTTCTTT. The gene calls are TRBV7-9 and TRBJ1-1; 8 bases are shared with TRBD1. CDR1 is SEHNR, CDR2 FQNEAQ, per germline (reference sequence). The length of the CDR3 is 14 residues. J gave up 5 bases and V 5 bases, and 7 bases lay outside the gene matches.

This clone appeared a few times. One end of the junction does not line up with germline, which may come from a read error. The chain uses TRBV7-7 and TRBJ1-5; no firm D call. Germline V gene data show CDR1 as SSHAT and CDR2 as FNYEAQ (reference sequence). The CDR3 runs to 15 residues. The CDR3 region has the DNA TGTGCTAGCAGCCCCAATGAGGGCCAGAGCAAGCCCCAGCATTTT. Translating it yields CASSPNEGQSKPQHF.